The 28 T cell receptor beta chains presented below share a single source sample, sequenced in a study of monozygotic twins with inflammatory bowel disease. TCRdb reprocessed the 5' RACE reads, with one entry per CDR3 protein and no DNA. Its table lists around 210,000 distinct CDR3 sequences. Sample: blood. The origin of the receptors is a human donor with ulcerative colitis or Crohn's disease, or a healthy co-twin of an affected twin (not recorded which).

The CDR3: CASSLVAGGPDTQYF. V usage is TRBV7-2 and J usage is TRBJ2-3; TCRdb's D call of TRBD2 is untestable without DNA. The CDR3 runs to 15 residues. Germline loops: CDR1 SGHTA, CDR2 FQGNSA.

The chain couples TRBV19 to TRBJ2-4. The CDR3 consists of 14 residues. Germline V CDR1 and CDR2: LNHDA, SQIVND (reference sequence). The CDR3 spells CASSIKGTQNIQYF.

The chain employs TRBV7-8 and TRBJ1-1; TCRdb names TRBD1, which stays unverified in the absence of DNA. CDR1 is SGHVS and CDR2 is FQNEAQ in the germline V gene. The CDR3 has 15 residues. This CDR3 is CASSEGRAGTTEAFF.

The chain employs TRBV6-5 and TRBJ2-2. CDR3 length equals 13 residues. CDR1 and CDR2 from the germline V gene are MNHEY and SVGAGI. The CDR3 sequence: CASTYPAGGKVFF.

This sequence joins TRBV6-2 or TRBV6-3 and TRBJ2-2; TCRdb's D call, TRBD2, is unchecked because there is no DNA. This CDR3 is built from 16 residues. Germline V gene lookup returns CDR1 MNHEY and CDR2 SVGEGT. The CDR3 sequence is CASIFGGFSNTGELFF.

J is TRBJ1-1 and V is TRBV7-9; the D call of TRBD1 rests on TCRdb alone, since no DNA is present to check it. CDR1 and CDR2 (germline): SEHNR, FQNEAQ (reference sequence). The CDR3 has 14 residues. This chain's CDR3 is CASRVQGENTEAFF.

The CDR3 sequence is CASSLIPSTDTQYF. V and J are TRBV7-3 and TRBJ2-3. Germline assignment: CDR1 SGHTA and CDR2 FQGTGA. The CDR3 is 14 residues long.

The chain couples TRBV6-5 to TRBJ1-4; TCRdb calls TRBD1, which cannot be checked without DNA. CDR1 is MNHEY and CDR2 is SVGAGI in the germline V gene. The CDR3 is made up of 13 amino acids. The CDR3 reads CASSLTGAGKLFF.

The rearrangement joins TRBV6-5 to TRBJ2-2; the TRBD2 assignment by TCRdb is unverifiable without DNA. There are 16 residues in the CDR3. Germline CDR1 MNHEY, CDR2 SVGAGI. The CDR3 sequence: CASSYSGLAGAGELFF.

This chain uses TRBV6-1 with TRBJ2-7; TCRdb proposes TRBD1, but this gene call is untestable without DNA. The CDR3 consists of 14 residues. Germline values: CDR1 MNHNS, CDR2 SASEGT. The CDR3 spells CASSKAGGTYEQYF.

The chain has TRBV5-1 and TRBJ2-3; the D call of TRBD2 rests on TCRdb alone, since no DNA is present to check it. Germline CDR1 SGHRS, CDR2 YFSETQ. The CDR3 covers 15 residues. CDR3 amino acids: CASRFLALSTDTQYF.

The CDR3 region is CASSPKASFYEQYF. V usage is TRBV7-2 and J usage is TRBJ2-7. This CDR3 comprises 14 residues. Germline CDR1 and CDR2: SGHTA and FQGNSA.

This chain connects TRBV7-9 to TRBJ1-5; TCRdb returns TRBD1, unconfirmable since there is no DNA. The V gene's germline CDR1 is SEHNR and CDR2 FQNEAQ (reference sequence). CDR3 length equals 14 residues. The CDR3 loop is CASSSTGINQPQHF. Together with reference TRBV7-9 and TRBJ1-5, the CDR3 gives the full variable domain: DTGVSQNPRHKITKRGQNVTFRCDPISEHNRLYWYRQTLGQGPEFLTYFQNEAQLEKSRLLSDRFSAERPKGSFSTLEIQRTEQGDSAMYLCASSSTGINQPQHFGDGTRLSIL.

The CDR3 reads CASSLPGLENTQYF. This chain uses TRBV19 with TRBJ2-3; TCRdb proposes TRBD2, but this gene call is untestable without DNA. The CDR3 covers 14 residues. Germline V gene data show CDR1 as LNHDA and CDR2 as SQIVND (reference sequence).

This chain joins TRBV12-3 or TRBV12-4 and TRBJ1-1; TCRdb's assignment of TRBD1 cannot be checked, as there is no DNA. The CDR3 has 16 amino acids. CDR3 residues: CASSLSTPTGRTEAFF.

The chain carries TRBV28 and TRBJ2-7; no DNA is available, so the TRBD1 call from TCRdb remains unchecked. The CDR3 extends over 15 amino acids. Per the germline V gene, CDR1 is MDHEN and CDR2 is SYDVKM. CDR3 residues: CASNLRDRSPYEQYF.

The CDR3 region is CSARPPLVLYEQFF. This chain links TRBV20-1 with TRBJ2-1; no DNA is available, so the TRBD2 call from TCRdb remains unchecked. CDR1 is DFQATT, CDR2 SNEGSKA, per germline (reference sequence). The CDR3 length is 14 residues.

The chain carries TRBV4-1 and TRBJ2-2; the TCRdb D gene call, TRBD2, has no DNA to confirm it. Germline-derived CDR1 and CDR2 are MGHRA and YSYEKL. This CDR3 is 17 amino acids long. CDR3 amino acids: CASSQGGLRYTTGELFF.

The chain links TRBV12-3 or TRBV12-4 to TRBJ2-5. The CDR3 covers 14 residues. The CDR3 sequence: CASSFVMGQETQYF.

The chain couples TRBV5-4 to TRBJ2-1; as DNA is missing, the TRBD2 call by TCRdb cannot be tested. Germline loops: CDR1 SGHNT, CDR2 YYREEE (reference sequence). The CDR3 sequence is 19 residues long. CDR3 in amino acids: CASSLEGLAGGEPYNEQFF. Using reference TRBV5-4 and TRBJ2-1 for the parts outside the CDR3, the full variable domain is ETGVTQSPTHLIKTRGQQVTLRCSSQSGHNTVSWYQQALGQGPQFIFQYYREEENGRGNFPPRFSGLQFPNYSSELNVNALELDDSALYLCASSLEGLAGGEPYNEQFFGPGTRLTVL.

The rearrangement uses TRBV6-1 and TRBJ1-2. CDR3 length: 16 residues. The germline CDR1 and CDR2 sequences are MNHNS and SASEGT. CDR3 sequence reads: CASSEAAGRVGIRYTF.

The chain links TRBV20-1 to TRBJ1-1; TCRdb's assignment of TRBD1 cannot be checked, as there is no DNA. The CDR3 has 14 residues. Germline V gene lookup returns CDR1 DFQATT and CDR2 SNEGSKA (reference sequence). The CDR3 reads CSARDSRGRTEAFF.

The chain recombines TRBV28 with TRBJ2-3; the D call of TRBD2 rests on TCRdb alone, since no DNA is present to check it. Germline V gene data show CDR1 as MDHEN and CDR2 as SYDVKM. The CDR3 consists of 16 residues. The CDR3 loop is CASSLWLAGGLDTQYF.

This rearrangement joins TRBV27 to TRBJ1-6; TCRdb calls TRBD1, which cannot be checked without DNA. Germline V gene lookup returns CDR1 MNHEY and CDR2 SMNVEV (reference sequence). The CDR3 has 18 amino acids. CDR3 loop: CASSRVSGAIYMNSPLHF.

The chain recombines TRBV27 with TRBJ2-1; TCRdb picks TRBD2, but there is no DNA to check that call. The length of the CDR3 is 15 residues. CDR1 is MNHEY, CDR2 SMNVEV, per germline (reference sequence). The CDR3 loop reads CASSPIAGTYNEQFF.

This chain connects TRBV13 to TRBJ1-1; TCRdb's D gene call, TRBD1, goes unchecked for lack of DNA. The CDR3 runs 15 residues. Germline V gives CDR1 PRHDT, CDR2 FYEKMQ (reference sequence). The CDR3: CASSYRTSGNTEAFF.

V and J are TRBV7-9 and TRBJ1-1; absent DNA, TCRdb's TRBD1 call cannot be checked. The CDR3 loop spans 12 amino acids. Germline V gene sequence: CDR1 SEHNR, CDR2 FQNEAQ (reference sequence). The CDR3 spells CASSSQPGEAFF.

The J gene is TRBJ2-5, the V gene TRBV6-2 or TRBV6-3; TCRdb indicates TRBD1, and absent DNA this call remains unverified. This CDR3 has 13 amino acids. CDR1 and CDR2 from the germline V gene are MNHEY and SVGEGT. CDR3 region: CASSFGTTETQYF.